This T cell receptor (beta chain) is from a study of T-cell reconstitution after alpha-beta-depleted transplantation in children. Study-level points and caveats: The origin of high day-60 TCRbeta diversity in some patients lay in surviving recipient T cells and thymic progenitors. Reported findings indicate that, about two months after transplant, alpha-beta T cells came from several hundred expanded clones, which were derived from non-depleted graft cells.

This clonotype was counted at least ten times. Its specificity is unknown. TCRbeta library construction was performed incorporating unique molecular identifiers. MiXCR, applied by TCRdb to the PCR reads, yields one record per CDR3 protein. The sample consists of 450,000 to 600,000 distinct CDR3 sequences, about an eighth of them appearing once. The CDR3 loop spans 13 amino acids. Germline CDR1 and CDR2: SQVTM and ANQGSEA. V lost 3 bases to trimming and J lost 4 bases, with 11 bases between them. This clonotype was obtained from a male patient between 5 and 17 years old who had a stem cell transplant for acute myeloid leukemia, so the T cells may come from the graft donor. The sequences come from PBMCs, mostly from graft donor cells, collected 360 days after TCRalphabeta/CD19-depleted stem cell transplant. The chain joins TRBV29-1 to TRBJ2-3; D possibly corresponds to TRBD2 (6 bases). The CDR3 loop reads CSVDPGGSDTQYF. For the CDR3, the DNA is TGCAGCGTTGACCCCGGGGGTTCAGATACGCAGTATTTT.